This is a list of T cell receptor beta chains from one sample in a study of cytomegalovirus exposure and HLA in healthy donors. TCRdb's copy holds only in-frame clones and misses some; the assay was immunoSEQ multiplex PCR. This sample has 200,000 to 250,000 clones, with approximately 83% found just once. The material sequenced was PBMCs. The source is a woman in her 30s in good health and CMV-seropositive. Each CDR3 is given with its conserved first and last residue. The D gene is left open where the match is weak.

.,TRBJ1-1,TRBV18,CASSPLRTEAFF
TRBD2,TRBJ2-7,TRBV6-5,CASSLAGGSYEQYF
TRBD1,TRBJ1-3,TRBV27,CASSARDRSSGNTIYF
.,TRBJ2-7,TRBV18,CASSPTRDNYEQYF
.,TRBJ2-1,TRBV30,CAWFQADDNEQFF
.,TRBJ2-2,TRBV9,CASSVPGVSTGELFF
TRBD1,TRBJ2-7,TRBV27,CASSFPGQGGYEQYF
.,TRBJ1-1,TRBV19,CASSYGPEAFF
.,TRBJ2-2,TRBV6-5,CASSLWAGPNTGELFF
.,TRBJ2-7,TRBV5-1,CASSLSGFEQYF
.,TRBJ1-2,TRBV5-4,CASSPGTYYGYTF
.,TRBJ1-2,TRBV2,CASSEEDYRDSYGYTF
TRBD1,TRBJ2-5,TRBV29-1,CSVERTGRDQETQYF
.,TRBJ2-7,TRBV2,CASRGPYEQYF
TRBD2,TRBJ2-7,TRBV4-2,CASSQPPSGKLSYEQYF
.,TRBJ1-2,TRBV11-2,CASSFTDSGYTF
.,TRBJ1-2,TRBV30,CAAAAGNYGYTF
.,TRBJ2-1,TRBV9,CASSVDSRSYNEQFF
TRBD2,TRBJ2-7,TRBV10-1,CASSTSGSIYEQYF
.,TRBJ1-2,TRBV30,CAWSDRGGNTF
.,TRBJ2-1,TRBV15,CATSRDKFLQFF
TRBD1,TRBJ1-2,TRBV7-2,CASTIDRGTPGYTF
.,TRBJ1-1,TRBV6-5,CASSYSAGAGTEAFF
.,TRBJ1-2,TRBV10-3,CAISERGDGYTF